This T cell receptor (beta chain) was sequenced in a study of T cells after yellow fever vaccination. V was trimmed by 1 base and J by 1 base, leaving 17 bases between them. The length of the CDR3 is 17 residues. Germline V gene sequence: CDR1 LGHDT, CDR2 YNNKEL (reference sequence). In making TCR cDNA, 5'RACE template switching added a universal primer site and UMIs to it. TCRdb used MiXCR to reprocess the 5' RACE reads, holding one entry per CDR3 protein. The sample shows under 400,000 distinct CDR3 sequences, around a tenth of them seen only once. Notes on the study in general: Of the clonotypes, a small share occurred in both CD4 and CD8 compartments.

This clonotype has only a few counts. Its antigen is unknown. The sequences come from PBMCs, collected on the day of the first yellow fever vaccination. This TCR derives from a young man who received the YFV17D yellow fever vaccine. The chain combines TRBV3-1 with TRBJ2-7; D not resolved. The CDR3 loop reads CASSQVGRIRYSYEQYF. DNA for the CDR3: TGTGCCAGCAGCCAAGTTGGCCGGATCAGATATTCCTACGAGCAGTACTTC.